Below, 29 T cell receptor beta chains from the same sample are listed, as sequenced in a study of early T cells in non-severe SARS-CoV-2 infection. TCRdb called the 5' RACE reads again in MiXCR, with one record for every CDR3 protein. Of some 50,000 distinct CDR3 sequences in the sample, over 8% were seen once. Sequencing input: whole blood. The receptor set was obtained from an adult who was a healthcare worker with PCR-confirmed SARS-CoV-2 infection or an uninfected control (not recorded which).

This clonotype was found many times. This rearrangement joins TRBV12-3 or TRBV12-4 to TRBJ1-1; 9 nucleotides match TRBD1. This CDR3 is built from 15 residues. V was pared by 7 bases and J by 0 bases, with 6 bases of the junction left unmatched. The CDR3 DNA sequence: TGTGCCAGCATCATGACAGGGGGGATGAACACTGAAGCTTTCTTT. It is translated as CASIMTGGMNTEAFF.

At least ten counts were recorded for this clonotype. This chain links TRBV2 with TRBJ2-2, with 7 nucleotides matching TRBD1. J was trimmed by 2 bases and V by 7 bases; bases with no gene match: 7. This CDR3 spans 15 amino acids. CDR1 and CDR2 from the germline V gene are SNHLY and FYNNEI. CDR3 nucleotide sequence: TGTGCCAGCACCTCCGGGACAGTAAACACCGGGGAGCTGTTTTTT. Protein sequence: CASTSGTVNTGELFF.

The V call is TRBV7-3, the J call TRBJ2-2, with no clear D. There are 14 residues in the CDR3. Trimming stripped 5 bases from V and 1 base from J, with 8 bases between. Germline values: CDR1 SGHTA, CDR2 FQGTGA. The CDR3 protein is CASSPNLNTGELFF. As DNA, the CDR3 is TGTGCCAGCAGCCCGAATCTGAACACCGGGGAGCTGTTTTTT. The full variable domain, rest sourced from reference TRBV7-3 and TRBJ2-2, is GAGVSQTPSNKVTEKGKYVELRCDPISGHTALYWYRQSLGQGPEFLIYFQGTGAADDSGLPNDRFFAVRPEGSVSTLKIQRTERGDSAVYLCASSPNLNTGELFFGEGSRLTVL.

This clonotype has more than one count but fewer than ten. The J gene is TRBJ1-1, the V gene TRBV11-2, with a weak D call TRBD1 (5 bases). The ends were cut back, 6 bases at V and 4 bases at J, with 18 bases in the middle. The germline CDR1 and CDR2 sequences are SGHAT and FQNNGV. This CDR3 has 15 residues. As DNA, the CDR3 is TGTGCCAGCAGTTTGGGGGAGGGAGCAAGCACTGAAGCTTTCTTT. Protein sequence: CASSLGEGASTEAFF.

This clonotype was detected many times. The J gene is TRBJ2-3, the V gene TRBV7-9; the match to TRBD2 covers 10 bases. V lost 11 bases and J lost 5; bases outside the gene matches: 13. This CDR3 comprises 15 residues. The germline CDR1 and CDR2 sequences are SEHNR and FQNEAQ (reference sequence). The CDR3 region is CASRGSVAGGDTQYF. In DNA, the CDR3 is TGTGCCTCCAGGGGGTCGGTAGCGGGAGGAGATACGCAGTATTTT. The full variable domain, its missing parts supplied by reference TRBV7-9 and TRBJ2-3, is DTGVSQNPRHKITKRGQNVTFRCDPISEHNRLYWYRQTLGQGPEFLTYFQNEAQLEKSRLLSDRFSAERPKGSFSTLEIQRTEQGDSAMYLCASRGSVAGGDTQYFGPGTRLTVL.

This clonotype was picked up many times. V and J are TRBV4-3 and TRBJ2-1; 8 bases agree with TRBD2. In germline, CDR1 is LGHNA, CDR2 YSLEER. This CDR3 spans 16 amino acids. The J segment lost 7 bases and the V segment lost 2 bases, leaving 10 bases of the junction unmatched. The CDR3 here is CASSQYPGLVLNEQFF. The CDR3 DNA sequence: TGCGCCAGCAGCCAATACCCGGGACTAGTTTTAAATGAGCAGTTCTTC.

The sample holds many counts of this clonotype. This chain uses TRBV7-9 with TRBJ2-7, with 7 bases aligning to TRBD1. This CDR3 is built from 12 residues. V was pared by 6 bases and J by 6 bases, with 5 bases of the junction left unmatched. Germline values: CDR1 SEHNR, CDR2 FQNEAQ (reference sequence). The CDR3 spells CASRRQGTEQYF. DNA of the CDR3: TGTGCCAGCAGAAGACAGGGCACCGAGCAGTACTTC.

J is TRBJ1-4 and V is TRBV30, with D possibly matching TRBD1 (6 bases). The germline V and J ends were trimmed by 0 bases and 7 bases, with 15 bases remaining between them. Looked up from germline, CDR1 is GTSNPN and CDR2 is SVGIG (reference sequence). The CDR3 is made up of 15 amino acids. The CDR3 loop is CAWSVRGAAGEKLFF. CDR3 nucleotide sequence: TGTGCCTGGAGTGTAAGGGGGGCGGCTGGTGAAAAACTGTTTTTT.

The CDR3 sequence: CASSARTGNEQYF. CDR3 in DNA: TGTGCCAGCAGTGCCAGGACAGGGAACGAGCAGTACTTC. The chain recombines TRBV2 with TRBJ2-7; 8 bases are a match to TRBD1. The ends lost 4 bases at V and 5 bases at J; junction bases unmatched: 4. This CDR3 is built from 13 residues. Looked up from germline, CDR1 is SNHLY and CDR2 is FYNNEI. The full variable domain, in which reference TRBV2 and TRBJ2-7 provide the parts outside the CDR3, is EPEVTQTPSHQVTQMGQEVILRCVPISNHLYFYWYRQILGQKVEFLVSFYNNEISEKSEIFDDQFSVERPDGSNFTLKIRSTKLEDSAMYFCASSARTGNEQYFGPGTRLTVT.

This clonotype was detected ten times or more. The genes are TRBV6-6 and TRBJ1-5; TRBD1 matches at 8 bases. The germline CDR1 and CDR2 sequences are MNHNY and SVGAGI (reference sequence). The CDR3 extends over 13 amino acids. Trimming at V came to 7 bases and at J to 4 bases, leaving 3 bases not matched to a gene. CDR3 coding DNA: TGTGCCAGCATCGGACAGGGAAATCAGCCCCAGCATTTT. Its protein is CASIGQGNQPQHF.

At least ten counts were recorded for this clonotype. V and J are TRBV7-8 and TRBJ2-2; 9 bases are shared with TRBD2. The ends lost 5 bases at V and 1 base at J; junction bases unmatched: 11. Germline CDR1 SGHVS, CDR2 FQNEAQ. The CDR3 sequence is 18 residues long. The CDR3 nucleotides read TGTGCCAGCAGCCCAGCAGAGAGGACTAGCGAGAACACCGGGGAGCTGTTTTTT. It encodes CASSPAERTSENTGELFF.

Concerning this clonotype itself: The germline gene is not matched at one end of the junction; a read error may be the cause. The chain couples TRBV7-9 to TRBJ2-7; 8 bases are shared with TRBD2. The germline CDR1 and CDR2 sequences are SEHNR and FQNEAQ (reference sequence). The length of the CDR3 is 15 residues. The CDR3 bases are TGTGCCAGCAGCTTTCCTAGCGGGCAATTCTACGATCAGTACTTC. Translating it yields CASSFPSGQFYDQYF.

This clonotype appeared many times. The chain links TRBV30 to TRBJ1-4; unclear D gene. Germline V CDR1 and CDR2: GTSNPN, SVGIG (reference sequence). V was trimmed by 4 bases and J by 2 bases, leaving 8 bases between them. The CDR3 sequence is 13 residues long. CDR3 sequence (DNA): TGTGCCTGGACCCGTTCGACTAATGAAAAACTGTTTTTT. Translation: CAWTRSTNEKLFF.

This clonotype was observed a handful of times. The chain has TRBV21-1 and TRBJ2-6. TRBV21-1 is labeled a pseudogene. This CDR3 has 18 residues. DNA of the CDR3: TGTGCCAGCAGCAAAGCGCGGGTCTGCTCCTCTGGGGCCAACGTCCTGACTTTC. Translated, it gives CASSKARVCSSGANVLTF.

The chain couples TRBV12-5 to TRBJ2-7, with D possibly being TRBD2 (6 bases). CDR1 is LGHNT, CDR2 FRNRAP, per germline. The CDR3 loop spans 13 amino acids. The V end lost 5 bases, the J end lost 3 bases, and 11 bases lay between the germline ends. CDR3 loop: CASGITGVYEQYF. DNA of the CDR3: TGTGCTAGTGGTATCACGGGAGTCTACGAGCAGTACTTC.

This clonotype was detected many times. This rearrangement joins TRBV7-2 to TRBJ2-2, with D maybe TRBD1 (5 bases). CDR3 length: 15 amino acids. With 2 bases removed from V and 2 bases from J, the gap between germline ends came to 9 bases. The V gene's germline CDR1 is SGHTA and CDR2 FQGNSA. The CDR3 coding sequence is TGTGCCAGCAGCTTAACAGGCGTAAACACCGGGGAGCTGTTTTTT. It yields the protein CASSLTGVNTGELFF.

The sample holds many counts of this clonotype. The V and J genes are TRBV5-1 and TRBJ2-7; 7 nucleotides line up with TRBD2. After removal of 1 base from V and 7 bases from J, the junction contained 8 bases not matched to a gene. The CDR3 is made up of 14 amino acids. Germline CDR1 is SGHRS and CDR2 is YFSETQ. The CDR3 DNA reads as TGCGCCAGCAGCTTGATTAGCGGGCCGGGGGAGCAGTACTTC. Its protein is CASSLISGPGEQYF.

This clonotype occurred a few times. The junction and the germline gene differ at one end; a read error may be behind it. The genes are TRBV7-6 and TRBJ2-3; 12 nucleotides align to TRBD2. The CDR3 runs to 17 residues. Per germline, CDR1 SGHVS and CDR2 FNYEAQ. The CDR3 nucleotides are TGTGCCAGCAGTTTAGTCGGGACTAGCGGGAGCACAGATACGCAGTATTTT. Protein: CASSLVGTSGSTDTQYF.

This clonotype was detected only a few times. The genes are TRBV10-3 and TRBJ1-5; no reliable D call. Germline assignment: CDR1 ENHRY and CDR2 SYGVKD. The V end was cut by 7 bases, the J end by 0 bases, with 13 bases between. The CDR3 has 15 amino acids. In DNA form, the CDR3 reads TGTGCCATCAATTCAGGACCGGATAGCAATCAGCCCCAGCATTTT. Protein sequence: CAINSGPDSNQPQHF.

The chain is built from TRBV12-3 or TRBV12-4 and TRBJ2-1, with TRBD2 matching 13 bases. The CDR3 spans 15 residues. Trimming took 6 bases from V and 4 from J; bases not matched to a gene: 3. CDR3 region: CASRTSGRSYNEQFF. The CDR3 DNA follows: TGTGCCAGCAGGACTAGCGGGAGGTCTTACAATGAGCAGTTCTTC.

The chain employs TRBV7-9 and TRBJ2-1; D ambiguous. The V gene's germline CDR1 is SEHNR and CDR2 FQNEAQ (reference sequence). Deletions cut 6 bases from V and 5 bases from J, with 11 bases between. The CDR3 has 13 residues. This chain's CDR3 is CASSLVGDNEQFF. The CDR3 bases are TGTGCCAGCAGTCTCGTGGGCGACAATGAGCAGTTCTTC.

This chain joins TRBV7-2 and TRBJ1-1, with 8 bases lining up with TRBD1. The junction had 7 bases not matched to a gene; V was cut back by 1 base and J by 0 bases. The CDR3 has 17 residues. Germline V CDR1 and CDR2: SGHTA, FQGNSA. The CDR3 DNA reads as TGTGCCAGCAGCTTAGGAGGGACAGGTAGTATGAACACTGAAGCTTTCTTT. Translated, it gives CASSLGGTGSMNTEAFF. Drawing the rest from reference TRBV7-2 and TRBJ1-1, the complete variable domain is GAGVSQSPSNKVTEKGKDVELRCDPISGHTALYWYRQSLGQGLEFLIYFQGNSAPDKSGLPSDRFSAERTGGSVSTLTIQRTQQEDSAVYLCASSLGGTGSMNTEAFFGQGTRLTVV.

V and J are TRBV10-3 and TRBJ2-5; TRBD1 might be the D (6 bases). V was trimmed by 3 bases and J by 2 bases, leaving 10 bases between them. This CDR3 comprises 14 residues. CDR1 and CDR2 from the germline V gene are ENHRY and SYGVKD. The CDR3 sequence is CAISEGGVQETQYF. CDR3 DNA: TGTGCCATCAGTGAAGGGGGAGTACAAGAGACCCAGTACTTC.

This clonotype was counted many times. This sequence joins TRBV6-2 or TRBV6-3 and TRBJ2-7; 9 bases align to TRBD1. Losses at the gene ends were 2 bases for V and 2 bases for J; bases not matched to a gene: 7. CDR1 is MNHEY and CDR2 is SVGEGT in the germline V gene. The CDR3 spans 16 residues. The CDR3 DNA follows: TGTGCCAGCAGTTACCCCACCGGGACAGGGACCTACGAGCAGTACTTC. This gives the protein CASSYPTGTGTYEQYF.

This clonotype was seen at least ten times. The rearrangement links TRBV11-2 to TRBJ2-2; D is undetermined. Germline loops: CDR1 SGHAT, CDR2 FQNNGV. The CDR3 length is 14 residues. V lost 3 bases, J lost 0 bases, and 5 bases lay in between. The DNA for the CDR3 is TGTGCCAGCAGCTTTTCATCGAACACCGGGGAGCTGTTTTTT. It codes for CASSFSSNTGELFF. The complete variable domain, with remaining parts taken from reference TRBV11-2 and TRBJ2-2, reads EAGVAQSPRYKIIEKRQSVAFWCNPISGHATLYWYQQILGQGPKLLIQFQNNGVVDDSQLPKDRFSAERLKGVDSTLKIQPAKLEDSAVYLCASSFSSNTGELFFGEGSRLTVL.

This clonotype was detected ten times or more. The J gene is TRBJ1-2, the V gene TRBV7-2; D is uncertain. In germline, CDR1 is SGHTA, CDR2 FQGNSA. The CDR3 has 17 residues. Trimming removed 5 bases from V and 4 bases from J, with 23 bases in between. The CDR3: CASSILTGRVGSYGYTF. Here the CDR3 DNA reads TGTGCCAGCAGCATACTTACGGGCCGGGTAGGAAGCTATGGCTACACCTTC.

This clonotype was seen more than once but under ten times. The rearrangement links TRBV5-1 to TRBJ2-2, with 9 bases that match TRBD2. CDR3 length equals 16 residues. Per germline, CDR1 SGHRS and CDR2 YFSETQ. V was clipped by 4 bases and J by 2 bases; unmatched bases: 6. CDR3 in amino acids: CASSESGGLNTGELFF. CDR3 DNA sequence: TGCGCCAGCAGCGAGAGCGGGGGGCTTAACACCGGGGAGCTGTTTTTT.

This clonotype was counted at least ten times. CDR3 sequence reads: CASSPYDMSPYTGELFF. CDR3 coding DNA: TGTGCCAGCAGCCCCTACGACATGAGTCCCTACACCGGGGAGCTGTTTTTT. The chain has TRBV6-6 and TRBJ2-2; unclear D gene. V gave up 6 bases and J gave up 3 bases, with 20 bases separating them. Looked up from germline, CDR1 is MNHNY and CDR2 is SVGAGI (reference sequence). The CDR3 length is 17 residues.

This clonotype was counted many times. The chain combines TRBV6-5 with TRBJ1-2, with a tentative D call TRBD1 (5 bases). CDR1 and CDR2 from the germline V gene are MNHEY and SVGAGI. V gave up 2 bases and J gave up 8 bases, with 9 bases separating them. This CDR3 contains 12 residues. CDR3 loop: CASSYGGEGYTF. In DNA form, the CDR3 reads TGTGCCAGCAGTTACGGGGGGGAAGGCTACACCTTC.